The TCR beta chain under discussion was sequenced for a study of cytomegalovirus exposure and HLA in healthy donors. Overall study findings and caveats: It was reported in a later analysis that an Asian-associated ancestry cluster showed fewer N-insertions than the 666-donor mean. TCR association rates varied by HLA locus in a later analysis, with DRB1 highest and HLA-C lowest. Most CMV-associated TCR beta chains appeared HLA-restricted in a later analysis.

This clone appeared a few times. Antigen unknown. There are 11 residues in the CDR3. CDR1 and CDR2 (germline): MNHEY, SVGAGI. Trimming stripped 0 bases from V and 8 bases from J, with 4 bases between. A multiplex PCR was run with 60 Vbeta primers and 13 Jbeta primers. Clones were read by immunoSEQ multiplex PCR, and TCRdb kept only the in-frame ones, dropping some. The data contain about 180,000 clones, about 75% of them singletons. The genes are TRBV6-5 and TRBJ1-1; no clear D. Sequencing used PBMCs. The source of this sequence is a man in his forties or fifties in good health and CMV-seropositive. The CDR3 reads CASSYSEEAFF. The DNA for the CDR3 is TGTGCCAGCAGTTACTCTGAGGAAGCTTTCTTT.